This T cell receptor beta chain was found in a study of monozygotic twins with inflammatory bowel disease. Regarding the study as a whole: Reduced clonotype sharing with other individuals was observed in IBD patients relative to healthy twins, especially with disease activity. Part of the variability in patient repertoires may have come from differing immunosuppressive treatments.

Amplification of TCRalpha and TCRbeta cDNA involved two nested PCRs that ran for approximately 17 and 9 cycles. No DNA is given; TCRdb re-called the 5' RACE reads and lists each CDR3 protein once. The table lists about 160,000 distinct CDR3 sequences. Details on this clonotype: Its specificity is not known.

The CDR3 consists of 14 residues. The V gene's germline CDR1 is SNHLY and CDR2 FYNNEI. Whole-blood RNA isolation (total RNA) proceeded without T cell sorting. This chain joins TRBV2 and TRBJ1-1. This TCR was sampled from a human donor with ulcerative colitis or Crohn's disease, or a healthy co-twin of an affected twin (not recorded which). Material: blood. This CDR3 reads CASSEASNRGPAFF.